Presented here are 6 T cell receptor beta chains from one specimen sequenced in a study of blood T cell repertoires in COVID-19. Repertoires were generated with immunoSEQ multiplex PCR, while TCRdb's copy carries only in-frame clones and drops some. The repertoire holds about 250,000 clones, with 70% to 90% as singletons. The specimen was peripheral blood. The receptors stem from a woman aged 40 to 50 who had recovered from COVID-19.

The CDR3 here is CASSKGVGELFF. The CDR3 DNA reads TGTGCCAGTAGTAAGGGGGTCGGGGAGCTGTTTTTT. This rearrangement joins TRBV19 to TRBJ2-2, with D maybe TRBD1 (6 bases). This CDR3 has 12 amino acids. The germline gives CDR1 LNHDA, CDR2 SQIVND (reference sequence). Deletions cut 4 bases from V and 7 bases from J, with 7 bases between.

This clone was seen a single time. The J gene is TRBJ1-1, the V gene TRBV12-5, with D tentatively TRBD1 (5 bases). The CDR3 consists of 11 residues. Per germline, CDR1 LGHNT and CDR2 FRNRAP. V lost 8 bases, J lost 7 bases, and 11 bases lay in between. The CDR3 here is CASRGGDEAFF. The CDR3 region has the DNA TGTGCTAGTAGGGGCGGAGATGAAGCTTTCTTT.

The chain joins TRBV19 to TRBJ2-1, with 9 bases aligning to TRBD2. Germline V gene data show CDR1 as LNHDA and CDR2 as SQIVND (reference sequence). The V gene end was trimmed by 9 bases and the J gene end by 5 bases; junction bases not matched to a gene: 5. This CDR3 spans 13 amino acids. Written as DNA, the CDR3 is TGTGCCAGGCCCGGCGGGAGGGACAATGAGCAGTTCTTC. Amino acids: CARPGGRDNEQFF. The full variable domain, rest sourced from reference TRBV19 and TRBJ2-1, is DGGITQSPKYLFRKEGQNVTLSCEQNLNHDAMYWYRQDPGQGLRLIYYSQIVNDFQKGDIAEGYSVSREKKESFPLTVTSAQKNPTAFYLCARPGGRDNEQFFGPGTRLTVL.

V gene TRBV7-8 combines with J gene TRBJ1-4, with D unclear. The CDR3 has 16 residues. Trimming removed 5 bases from V and 0 bases from J, with 13 bases in between. CDR1 and CDR2 from the germline V gene are SGHVS and FQNEAQ. The CDR3 nucleotides are TGTGCCAGCAGCCCCCGTCGGCGGGCAACTAATGAAAAACTGTTTTTT. This codes for CASSPRRRATNEKLFF.

The count of this clone is one. The chain couples TRBV15 to TRBJ2-7, with 8 bases aligning to TRBD1. Germline CDR1 and CDR2: LNHNV and YYDKDF (reference sequence). The CDR3 contains 13 residues. V dropped 8 bases and J dropped 6; count of bases not matched to a gene: 9. The CDR3 region is CATGRQGKGEQYF. Written as DNA, the CDR3 is TGTGCCACCGGGAGACAGGGGAAGGGCGAGCAGTACTTC. The whole variable domain, filled in from reference TRBV15 and TRBJ2-7, reads DAMVIQNPRYQVTQFGKPVTLSCSQTLNHNVMYWYQQKSSQAPKLLFHYYDKDFNNEADTPDNFQSRRPNTSFCFLDIRSPGLGDTAMYLCATGRQGKGEQYFGPGTRLTVT.

The genes are TRBV10-3 and TRBJ1-4; 9 bases are a match to TRBD1. The CDR3 covers 18 residues. The J segment lost 0 bases and the V segment lost 4 bases, leaving 9 bases of the junction unmatched. CDR1 is ENHRY and CDR2 is SYGVKD in the germline V gene. In nucleotides, the CDR3 is TGTGCCATCAGTGCGGGGACAGGGACACAACCAACTAATGAAAAACTGTTTTTT. This translates into CAISAGTGTQPTNEKLFF.